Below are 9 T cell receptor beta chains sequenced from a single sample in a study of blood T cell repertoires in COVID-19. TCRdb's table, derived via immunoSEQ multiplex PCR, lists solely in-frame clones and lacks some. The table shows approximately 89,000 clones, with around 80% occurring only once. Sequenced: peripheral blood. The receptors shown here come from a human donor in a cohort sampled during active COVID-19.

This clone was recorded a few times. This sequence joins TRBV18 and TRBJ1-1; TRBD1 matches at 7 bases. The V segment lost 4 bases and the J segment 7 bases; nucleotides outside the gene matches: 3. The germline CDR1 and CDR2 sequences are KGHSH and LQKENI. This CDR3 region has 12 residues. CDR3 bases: TGTGCCAGCTCACTTCGGGACAGTGAAGCTTTCTTT. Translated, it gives CASSLRDSEAFF.

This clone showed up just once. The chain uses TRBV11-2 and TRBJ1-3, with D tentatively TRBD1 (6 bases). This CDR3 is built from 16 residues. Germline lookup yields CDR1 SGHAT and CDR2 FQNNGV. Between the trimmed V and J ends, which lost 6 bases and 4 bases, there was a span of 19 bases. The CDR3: CASSPQGGTTGNTIYF. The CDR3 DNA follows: TGTGCCAGCAGTCCACAGGGAGGGACGACGGGAAACACCATATATTTT. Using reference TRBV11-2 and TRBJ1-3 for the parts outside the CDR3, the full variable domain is EAGVAQSPRYKIIEKRQSVAFWCNPISGHATLYWYQQILGQGPKLLIQFQNNGVVDDSQLPKDRFSAERLKGVDSTLKIQPAKLEDSAVYLCASSPQGGTTGNTIYFGEGSWLTVV.

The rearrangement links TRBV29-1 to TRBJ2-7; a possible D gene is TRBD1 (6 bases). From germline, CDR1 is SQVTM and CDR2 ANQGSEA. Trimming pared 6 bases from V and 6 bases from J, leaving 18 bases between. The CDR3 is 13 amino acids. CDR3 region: CSVFIQGSTEQYF. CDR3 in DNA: TGCAGCGTCTTCATACAGGGAAGTACCGAGCAGTACTTC.

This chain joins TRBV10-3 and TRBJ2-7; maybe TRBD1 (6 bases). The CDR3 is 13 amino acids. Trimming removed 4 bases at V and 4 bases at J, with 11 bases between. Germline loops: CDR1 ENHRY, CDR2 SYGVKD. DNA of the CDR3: TGTGCCATCAGTGCCATCACAGGGTACGAGCAGTACTTC. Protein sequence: CAISAITGYEQYF.

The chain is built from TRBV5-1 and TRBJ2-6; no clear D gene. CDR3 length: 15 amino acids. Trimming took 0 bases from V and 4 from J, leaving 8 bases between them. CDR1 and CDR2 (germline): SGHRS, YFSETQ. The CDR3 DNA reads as TGCGCCAGCAGCTTGGGTGGCACCGGGGCCAACGTCCTGACTTTC. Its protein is CASSLGGTGANVLTF.

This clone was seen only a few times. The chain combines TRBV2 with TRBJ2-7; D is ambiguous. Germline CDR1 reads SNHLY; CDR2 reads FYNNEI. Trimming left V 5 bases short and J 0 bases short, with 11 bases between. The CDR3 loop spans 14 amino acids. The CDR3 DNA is TGTGCCAGCAGTTCACAGATAGTCTCCTACGAGCAGTACTTC. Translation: CASSSQIVSYEQYF.

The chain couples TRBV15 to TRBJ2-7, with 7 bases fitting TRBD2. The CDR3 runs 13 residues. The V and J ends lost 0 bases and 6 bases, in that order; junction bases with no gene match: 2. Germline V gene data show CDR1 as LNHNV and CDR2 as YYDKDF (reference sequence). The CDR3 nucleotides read TGTGCCACCAGCAGAGATCGGGGGGTCGAGCAGTACTTC. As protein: CATSRDRGVEQYF. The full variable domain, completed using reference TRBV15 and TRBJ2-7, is DAMVIQNPRYQVTQFGKPVTLSCSQTLNHNVMYWYQQKSSQAPKLLFHYYDKDFNNEADTPDNFQSRRPNTSFCFLDIRSPGLGDTAMYLCATSRDRGVEQYFGPGTRLTVT.

The CDR3 is CASSQQGGNTEAFF. The CDR3 coding sequence is TGCGCCAGCAGCCAACAGGGGGGGAACACTGAAGCTTTCTTT. The rearrangement links TRBV5-1 to TRBJ1-1, with 8 bases aligning to TRBD1. The J segment lost 1 base and the V segment lost 4 bases, leaving 3 bases of the junction unmatched. The germline V gene encodes CDR1 SGHRS and CDR2 YFSETQ. CDR3 length equals 14 residues.

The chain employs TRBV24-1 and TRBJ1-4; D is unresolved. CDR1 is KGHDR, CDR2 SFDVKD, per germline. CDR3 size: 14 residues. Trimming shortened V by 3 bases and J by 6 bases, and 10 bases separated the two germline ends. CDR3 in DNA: TGTGCCACCAGTGATCCGAGCCGGGATGAAAAACTGTTTTTT. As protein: CATSDPSRDEKLFF.